This T cell receptor (beta chain) is from a study of T cells after yellow fever vaccination. 5'RACE template switching added a universal primer site and UMIs to TCR cDNA. TCRdb used MiXCR to reprocess the 5' RACE reads, holding one entry per CDR3 protein. The table has around 330,000 distinct CDR3 sequences, less than 4.5% seen once. This clonotype was seen ten or more times. Its antigen is currently unknown. This CDR3 comprises 14 residues. Germline V gene data show CDR1 as SGHTA and CDR2 as FQGNSA. Trimming cost V 2 bases and J 0 bases, with 7 bases left between them. Study results and limitations: Post-booster repertoires contained most primary-vaccination clones again (approximately 95% CD4, around 88% CD8). By day 5 rather than day 15, the secondary response had peaked, though it was weaker. Repertoires obtained by FACS sorting could include abundant clonotypes that entered as contaminants from the bulk population.

Sequencing used PBMCs, obtained on the day of the yellow fever booster vaccination. The clonotype comes from a man aged 18 to 29 who received the YFV17D yellow fever vaccine. The chain carries TRBV7-2 and TRBJ1-1; D is ambiguous. The CDR3 sequence: CASSLSFMNTEAFF. Here the CDR3 DNA reads TGTGCCAGCAGCTTAAGTTTCATGAACACTGAAGCTTTCTTT.